This passage covers 21 T cell receptor beta chains from one sample sequenced in a study of control samples from healthy donors and cancer patients. Produced via immunoSEQ multiplex PCR; TCRdb's table is partial and in-frame only. In the table there are about 92,000 clones, roughly 78% of which are singletons. Sequences were obtained from blood. These receptors originate from a woman aged 55-70 years in good health.

The rearrangement links TRBV27 to TRBJ2-1; TRBD2 is a possible D gene (6 bases). The V gene lost 0 bases and the J gene lost 4 bases, with 10 bases spanning the gap. CDR3 length equals 15 residues. Germline V gene sequence: CDR1 MNHEY, CDR2 SMNVEV (reference sequence). CDR3 DNA sequence: TGTGCCAGCAGTTTATCATCCCGGGGGTACAATGAGCAGTTCTTC. Translating gives CASSLSSRGYNEQFF.

V usage is TRBV29-1 and J usage is TRBJ2-3; 8 bases line up with TRBD2. Germline CDR1 reads SQVTM; CDR2 reads ANQGSEA. This CDR3 has 13 amino acids. V lost 3 bases, J lost 2 bases, and 1 base stayed unmatched. The CDR3 loop reads CSVDGGATDTQYF. In nucleotides, the CDR3 is TGCAGCGTTGACGGGGGGGCCACAGATACGCAGTATTTT.

This clone appeared a few times. CDR3 nucleotides: TGTGCCAGCAGCTTGGACAGGGTCGATGAGCAGTTCTTC. The encoded protein is CASSLDRVDEQFF. The chain employs TRBV5-6 and TRBJ2-1, with a tentative D call TRBD1 (6 bases). Germline V gene data show CDR1 as SGHDT and CDR2 as YYEEEE. There are 13 residues in the CDR3. Trimming cost V 0 bases and J 8 bases, with 9 bases left between them.

The gene calls are TRBV18 and TRBJ1-1; a weak D match, TRBD1 (5 bases). Per the germline V gene, CDR1 is KGHSH and CDR2 is LQKENI. The CDR3 has 14 amino acids. V gave up 6 bases and J gave up 7 bases, with 18 bases separating them. CDR3 amino acids: CASSPGAPLVEAFF. As DNA, the CDR3 is TGTGCCAGCTCCCCCGGGGCCCCTCTTGTTGAAGCTTTCTTT.

This chain uses TRBV6-5 with TRBJ1-6; weak D call: TRBD1 (5 bases). CDR3 length: 15 residues. Germline lookup yields CDR1 MNHEY and CDR2 SVGAGI. Trimming took off 6 bases at V and 0 bases at J, with 9 bases between the two ends. The CDR3 is CASRPDSSYNSPLHF. The CDR3 region has the DNA TGTGCCAGCAGACCCGACAGCTCCTATAATTCACCCCTCCACTTT.

The V call is TRBV5-4, the J call TRBJ2-5, with D uncertain. V shed 4 bases and J shed 5 bases, with 12 bases lying between them. The length of the CDR3 is 13 residues. The germline V gene encodes CDR1 SGHNT and CDR2 YYREEE (reference sequence). The CDR3 reads CASSRSPTETQYF. The CDR3 DNA reads as TGTGCCAGCAGCCGGTCCCCGACGGAGACCCAGTACTTC. The full variable domain, in which reference TRBV5-4 and TRBJ2-5 provide the parts outside the CDR3, is ETGVTQSPTHLIKTRGQQVTLRCSSQSGHNTVSWYQQALGQGPQFIFQYYREEENGRGNFPPRFSGLQFPNYSSELNVNALELDDSALYLCASSRSPTETQYFGPGTRLLVL.

This chain joins TRBV11-2 and TRBJ1-3; 7 positions match TRBD1. V gave up 2 bases and J gave up 4 bases; unmatched junction bases: 5. The CDR3 is 15 residues long. CDR1 and CDR2 (germline): SGHAT, FQNNGV. The CDR3 DNA reads TGTGCCAGCAGCTTAACACCGGGACAGGGAAACACCATATATTTT. This gives the protein CASSLTPGQGNTIYF.

The chain joins TRBV5-1 to TRBJ2-5; D remains ambiguous. Germline V gene lookup returns CDR1 SGHRS and CDR2 YFSETQ. Deletions cut 1 base from V and 1 base from J, with 14 bases between. This CDR3 contains 16 residues. The CDR3 coding sequence is TGCGCCAGCAGCTTGTGGGCCGCAACCTCCCAAGAGACCCAGTACTTC. This encodes CASSLWAATSQETQYF.

The gene calls are TRBV29-1 and TRBJ2-4; TRBD1 or TRBD2 may be the D gene (5 bases each). The length of the CDR3 is 13 residues. The germline CDR1 and CDR2 sequences are SQVTM and ANQGSEA. V was pared by 3 bases and J by 2 bases, with 8 bases between. The CDR3 reads CSVDGGTKNIQYF. CDR3 nucleotides: TGCAGCGTTGATGGGGGAACCAAAAACATTCAGTACTTC.

CDR3 in DNA: TGTGCCATCAGTGAGTCGGAGGGCTGGGGCGAGCAGTACTTC. It specifies CAISESEGWGEQYF. The chain is built from TRBV10-3 and TRBJ2-7; D possibly corresponds to TRBD2 (6 bases). The CDR3 runs to 14 residues. V gave up 0 bases and J gave up 6 bases, with 12 bases separating them. Germline values: CDR1 ENHRY, CDR2 SYGVKD.

This clone was observed a handful of times. V gene TRBV7-2 combines with J gene TRBJ1-1; D remains ambiguous. The CDR3 sequence is 16 residues long. Looked up from germline, CDR1 is SGHTA and CDR2 is FQGNSA. V was shortened by 4 bases and J by 3 bases, with 18 bases between the two germline ends. In DNA, the CDR3 is TGTGCCAGCAGCTCCAGTAAGGGTTGGGTGGACACTGAAGCTTTCTTT. This sequence encodes CASSSSKGWVDTEAFF.

V and J are TRBV27 and TRBJ1-2; D possibly corresponds to TRBD1 (5 bases). The CDR3 is 14 amino acids. The germline V gene encodes CDR1 MNHEY and CDR2 SMNVEV (reference sequence). Trimming stripped 7 bases from V and 6 bases from J, with 18 bases between. This CDR3 reads CASNWNRQGNGYTF. As DNA, the CDR3 is TGTGCCAGCAATTGGAACCGTCAGGGAAATGGCTACACCTTC.

This chain joins TRBV5-6 and TRBJ2-3; 8 bases line up with TRBD2. Germline V gene sequence: CDR1 SGHDT, CDR2 YYEEEE. The CDR3 totals 16 residues. V gave up 4 bases and J gave up 5 bases; unmatched junction bases: 12. Written as DNA, the CDR3 is TGTGCCAGCAGCACCCCGGGTAGCGGGACTGTAGATACGCAGTATTTT. Protein product: CASSTPGSGTVDTQYF.

The chain has TRBV27 and TRBJ1-2; perhaps TRBD1 as D (5 bases). The germline V and J ends were trimmed by 6 bases and 5 bases, with 13 bases remaining between them. CDR3 length: 13 amino acids. Germline V lookup: CDR1 MNHEY, CDR2 SMNVEV (reference sequence). CDR3 DNA sequence: TGTGCCAGCAGCCCTGGGACCTTTTATGGCTACACCTTC. It codes for CASSPGTFYGYTF.

This chain links TRBV5-1 with TRBJ1-4; no clear D. Looked up from germline, CDR1 is SGHRS and CDR2 is YFSETQ. The CDR3 extends over 15 amino acids. Trimming took 4 bases from V and 3 from J, leaving 13 bases between them. This chain's CDR3 is CASSPGLGANEKLFF. The CDR3 DNA reads TGCGCCAGCAGCCCTGGCCTGGGAGCTAATGAAAAACTGTTTTTT.

The chain joins TRBV6-1 to TRBJ2-7; 7 bases are a match to TRBD1. Germline values: CDR1 MNHNS, CDR2 SASEGT. The CDR3 spans 15 residues. The trim removed 1 base at V and 2 bases at J, leaving 5 bases unmatched. The CDR3 sequence is CASSEVARGTYEQYF. The CDR3 nucleotides are TGTGCCAGCAGTGAAGTGGCCAGGGGGACCTACGAGCAGTACTTC.

As DNA, the CDR3 is TGCGCCAGCAGCTTGGAACTGCCTGAAGAGACCCAGTACTTC. Encoded protein: CASSLELPEETQYF. J is TRBJ2-5 and V is TRBV5-1; no clear D gene. V gave up 0 bases and J gave up 3 bases, with 9 bases separating them. CDR3 length equals 14 residues. Germline assignment: CDR1 SGHRS and CDR2 YFSETQ.

This chain joins TRBV3-1 (or the pseudogene TRBV3-2) and TRBJ2-7; 10 positions agree with TRBD2. The CDR3 loop spans 15 amino acids. The germline V gene has CDR1 LGHDT and CDR2 YNNKEL (reference sequence). J lost 2 bases, V lost 4 bases, and 5 bases had no gene match. CDR3 residues: CASSLGLAATYEQYF. The CDR3 bases are TGTGCCAGCAGCCTCGGACTAGCGGCAACCTACGAGCAGTACTTC.

By share, this clone counts as medium-sized. This chain connects TRBV19 to TRBJ1-1; TRBD1 matches 9 bases. The germline V gene has CDR1 LNHDA and CDR2 SQIVND (reference sequence). V shed 4 bases and J 5 bases; nucleotides not matched to a gene: 5. This CDR3 has 14 residues. As DNA, the CDR3 is TGTGCCAGTAGTACCCGACAGGGGGTGACTGAAGCTTTCTTT. Its translation is CASSTRQGVTEAFF.

This clone was found a few times. V usage is TRBV15 and J usage is TRBJ2-1; 7 positions agree with TRBD1. V dropped 5 bases and J dropped 0; count of bases not matched to a gene: 7. Germline V gene data show CDR1 as LNHNV and CDR2 as YYDKDF (reference sequence). This CDR3 spans 16 amino acids. The CDR3 DNA follows: TGTGCCACCAGCGGGACAGAGCCGAGCTCCTACAATGAGCAGTTCTTC. This encodes CATSGTEPSSYNEQFF.

V usage is TRBV7-8 and J usage is TRBJ1-5; no clear D. The CDR3 contains 13 residues. In germline, CDR1 is SGHVS, CDR2 FQNEAQ. V lost 6 bases to trimming and J lost 7 bases, with 13 bases between them. Here the CDR3 reads CASRKRDMQPQHF. The CDR3 DNA sequence: TGTGCCAGCAGAAAGAGGGATATGCAGCCCCAGCATTTT.